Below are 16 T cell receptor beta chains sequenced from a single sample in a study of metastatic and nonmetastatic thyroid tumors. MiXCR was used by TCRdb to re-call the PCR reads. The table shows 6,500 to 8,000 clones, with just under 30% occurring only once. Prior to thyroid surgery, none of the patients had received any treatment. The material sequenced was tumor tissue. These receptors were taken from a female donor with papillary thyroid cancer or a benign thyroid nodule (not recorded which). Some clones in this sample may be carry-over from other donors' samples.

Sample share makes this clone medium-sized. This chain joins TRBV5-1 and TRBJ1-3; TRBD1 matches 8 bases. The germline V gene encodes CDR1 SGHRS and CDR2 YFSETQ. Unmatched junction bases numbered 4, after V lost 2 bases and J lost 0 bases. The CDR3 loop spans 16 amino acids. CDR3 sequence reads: CASSFGTGLSGNTIYF. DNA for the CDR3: TGCGCCAGCAGCTTTGGGACAGGCCTCTCTGGAAACACCATATATTTT.

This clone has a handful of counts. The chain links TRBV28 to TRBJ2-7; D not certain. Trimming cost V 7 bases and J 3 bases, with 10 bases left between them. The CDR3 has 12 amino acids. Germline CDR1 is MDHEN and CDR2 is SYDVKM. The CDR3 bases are TGTGCCAGCAAGGACGGTATCTACGAGCAGTACTTC. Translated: CASKDGIYEQYF.

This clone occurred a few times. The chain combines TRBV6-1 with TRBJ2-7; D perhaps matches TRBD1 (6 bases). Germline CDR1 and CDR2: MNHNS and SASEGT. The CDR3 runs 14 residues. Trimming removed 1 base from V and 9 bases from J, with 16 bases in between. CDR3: CASSEDRASRGQYF. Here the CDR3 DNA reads TGTGCCAGCAGTGAAGACAGGGCCTCTCGAGGGCAGTACTTC.

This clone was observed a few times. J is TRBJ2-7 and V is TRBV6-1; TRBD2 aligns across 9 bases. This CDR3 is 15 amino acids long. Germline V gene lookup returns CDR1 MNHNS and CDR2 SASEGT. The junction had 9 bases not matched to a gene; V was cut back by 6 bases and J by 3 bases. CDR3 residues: CASSNPIAGDYEQYF. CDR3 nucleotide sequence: TGTGCCAGCAGCAACCCCATAGCGGGGGACTACGAGCAGTACTTC.

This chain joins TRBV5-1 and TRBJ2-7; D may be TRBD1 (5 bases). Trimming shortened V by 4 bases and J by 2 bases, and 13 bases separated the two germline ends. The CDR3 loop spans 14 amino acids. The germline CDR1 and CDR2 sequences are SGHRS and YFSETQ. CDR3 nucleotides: TGCGCCAGCAGCCTGTACGACAGTGCCTACGAGCAGTACTTC. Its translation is CASSLYDSAYEQYF.

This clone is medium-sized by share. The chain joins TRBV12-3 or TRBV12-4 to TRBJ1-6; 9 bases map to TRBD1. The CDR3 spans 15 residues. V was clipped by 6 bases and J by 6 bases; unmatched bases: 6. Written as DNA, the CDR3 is TGTGCCAGCAGAGAACAGGGGGCGATTAATTCACCCCTCCACTTT. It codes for CASREQGAINSPLHF.

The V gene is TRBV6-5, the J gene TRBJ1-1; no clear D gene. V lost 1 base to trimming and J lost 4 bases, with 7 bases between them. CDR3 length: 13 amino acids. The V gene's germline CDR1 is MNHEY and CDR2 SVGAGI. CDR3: CASSYLVSTEAFF. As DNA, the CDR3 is TGTGCCAGCAGTTACTTGGTCAGCACTGAAGCTTTCTTT.

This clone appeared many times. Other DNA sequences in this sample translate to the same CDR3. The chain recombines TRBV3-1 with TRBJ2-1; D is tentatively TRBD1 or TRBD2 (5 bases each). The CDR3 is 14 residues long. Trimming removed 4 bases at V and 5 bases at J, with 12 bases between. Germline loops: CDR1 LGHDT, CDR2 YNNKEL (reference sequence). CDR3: CASSRTGANNEQFF. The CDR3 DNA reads TGTGCCAGCAGCCGGACCGGGGCCAACAATGAGCAGTTCTTC.

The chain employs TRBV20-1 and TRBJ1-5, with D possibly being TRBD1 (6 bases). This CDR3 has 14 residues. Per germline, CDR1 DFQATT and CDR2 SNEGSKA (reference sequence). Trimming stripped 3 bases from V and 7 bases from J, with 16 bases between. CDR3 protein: CSARIGGDDQPQHF. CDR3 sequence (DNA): TGCAGTGCTAGGATAGGGGGAGATGACCAGCCCCAGCATTTT.

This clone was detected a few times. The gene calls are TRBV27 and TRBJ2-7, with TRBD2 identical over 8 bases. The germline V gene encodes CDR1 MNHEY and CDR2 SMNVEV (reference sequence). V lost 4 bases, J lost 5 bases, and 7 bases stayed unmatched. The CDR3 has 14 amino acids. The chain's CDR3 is CASSSSGRAHEQYF. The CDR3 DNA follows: TGTGCCAGCAGTTCCTCCGGGAGGGCCCACGAGCAGTACTTC.

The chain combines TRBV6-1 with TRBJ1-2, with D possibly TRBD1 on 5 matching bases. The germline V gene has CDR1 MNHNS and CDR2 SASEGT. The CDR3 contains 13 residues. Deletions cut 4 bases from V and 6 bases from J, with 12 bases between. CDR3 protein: CASSVGGVDGYTF. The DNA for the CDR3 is TGTGCCAGCAGTGTAGGAGGGGTGGATGGCTACACCTTC.

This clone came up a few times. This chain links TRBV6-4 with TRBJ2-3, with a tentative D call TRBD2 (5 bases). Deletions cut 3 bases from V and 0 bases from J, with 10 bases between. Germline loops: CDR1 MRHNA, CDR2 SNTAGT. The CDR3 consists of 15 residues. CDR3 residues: CASSEAEGSTDTQYF. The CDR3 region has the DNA TGTGCCAGCAGTGAGGCTGAGGGCAGCACAGATACGCAGTATTTT.

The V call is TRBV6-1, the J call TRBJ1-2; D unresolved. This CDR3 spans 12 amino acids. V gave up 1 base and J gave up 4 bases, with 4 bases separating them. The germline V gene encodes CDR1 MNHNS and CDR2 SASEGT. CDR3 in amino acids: CASSEGLYGYTF. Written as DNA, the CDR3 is TGTGCCAGCAGTGAAGGTCTCTATGGCTACACCTTC.

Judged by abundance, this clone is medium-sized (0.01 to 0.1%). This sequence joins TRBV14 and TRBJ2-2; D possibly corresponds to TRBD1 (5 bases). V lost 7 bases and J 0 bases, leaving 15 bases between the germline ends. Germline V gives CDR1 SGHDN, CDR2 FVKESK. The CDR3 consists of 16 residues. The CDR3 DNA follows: TGTGCCAGCACACGATCCCAGGGCGCGAACACCGGGGAGCTGTTTTTT. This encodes CASTRSQGANTGELFF.

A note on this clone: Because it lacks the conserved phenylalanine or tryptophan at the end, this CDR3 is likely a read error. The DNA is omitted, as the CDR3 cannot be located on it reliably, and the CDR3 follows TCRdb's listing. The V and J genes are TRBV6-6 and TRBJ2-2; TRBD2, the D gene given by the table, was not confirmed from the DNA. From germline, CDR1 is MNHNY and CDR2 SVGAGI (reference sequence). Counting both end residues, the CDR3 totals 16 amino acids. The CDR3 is CASSYNGQRPRGELFS.

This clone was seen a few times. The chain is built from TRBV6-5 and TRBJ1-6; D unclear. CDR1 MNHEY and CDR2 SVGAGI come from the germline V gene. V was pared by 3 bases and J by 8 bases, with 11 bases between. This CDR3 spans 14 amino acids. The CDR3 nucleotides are TGTGCCAGCAGTTATCGGCCGACGGATTCACCCCTCCACTTT. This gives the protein CASSYRPTDSPLHF.